One sample yielded the 27 T cell receptor beta chains listed below, sequenced in a study of blood T cell repertoires in COVID-19. Data came from immunoSEQ multiplex PCR; TCRdb stores just in-frame clones and leaves some out. Of about 280,000 clones in the sample, approximately 82% were seen once. The sequenced material came from PBMCs or T cells enriched from blood (not recorded which). These receptors all come from a man aged 40-55 years who had been exposed to COVID-19.

This chain joins TRBV7-9 and TRBJ1-5; D may be TRBD1 (6 bases). The CDR3 totals 14 residues. Trimming stripped 3 bases from V and 4 bases from J, with 10 bases between. Germline V gene sequence: CDR1 SEHNR, CDR2 FQNEAQ (reference sequence). DNA of the CDR3: TGTGCCAGCAGCTTCAACAGGGAAAATCAGCCCCAGCATTTT. Its translation is CASSFNRENQPQHF.

This clone was counted once. The rearrangement links TRBV10-3 to TRBJ1-6; D possibly corresponds to TRBD1 (6 bases). The germline CDR1 and CDR2 sequences are ENHRY and SYGVKD. The V end was cut by 2 bases, the J end by 7 bases, with 9 bases between. This CDR3 spans 14 amino acids. This chain's CDR3 is CAISEGQPNSPLHF. CDR3 bases: TGTGCCATCAGTGAGGGACAGCCGAATTCACCCCTCCACTTT.

The rearrangement uses TRBV19 and TRBJ1-6; D not resolved. The germline gives CDR1 LNHDA, CDR2 SQIVND (reference sequence). The CDR3 contains 13 residues. V was pared by 8 bases and J by 10 bases, with 15 bases between. The CDR3 sequence: CASSNREGSPLHF. The CDR3 region has the DNA TGTGCCAGTTCAAACCGGGAAGGATCACCCCTCCACTTT.

This sequence joins TRBV19 and TRBJ2-5; D is possibly TRBD2 (5 bases). Germline CDR1 is LNHDA and CDR2 is SQIVND (reference sequence). Trimming pared 5 bases from V and 4 bases from J, leaving 14 bases between. The CDR3 runs 14 residues. The CDR3: CASSPSEDTETQYF. CDR3 nucleotides: TGTGCCAGTAGTCCTTCGGAGGATACAGAGACCCAGTACTTC.

The chain links TRBV6-5 to TRBJ1-1, with D possibly matching TRBD1 (5 bases). V gave up 7 bases and J gave up 7 bases, with 13 bases separating them. Germline values: CDR1 MNHEY, CDR2 SVGAGI. The CDR3 consists of 12 residues. The CDR3 protein is CASKAGEVEAFF. The CDR3 bases are TGTGCCAGCAAGGCGGGGGAAGTTGAAGCTTTCTTT.

The chain uses TRBV25-1 and TRBJ2-3; unclear D gene. The germline V and J ends were trimmed by 7 bases and 6 bases, with 14 bases remaining between them. Germline CDR1 reads MGHDK; CDR2 reads SYGVNS. The CDR3 has 13 residues. The CDR3 nucleotides read TGTGCCAGCATCGAGCCTTTCACGGATACGCAGTATTTT. Protein product: CASIEPFTDTQYF.

This clone was seen at least ten times. This same CDR3 is encoded by further DNA sequences in the sample. The gene calls are TRBV7-9 and TRBJ2-7; tentatively, D is TRBD2 (6 bases). V was trimmed by 3 bases and J by 4 bases, leaving 13 bases between them. The germline V gene has CDR1 SEHNR and CDR2 FQNEAQ (reference sequence). The CDR3 sequence is 14 residues long. DNA of the CDR3: TGTGCCAGCAGCTTGGGTGCCGGGAGTTACGAGCAGTACTTC. This translates into CASSLGAGSYEQYF.

V is TRBV27 and J is TRBJ2-7; TRBD2 matches at 8 bases. The V gene end was trimmed by 7 bases and the J gene end by 4 bases; junction bases not matched to a gene: 9. The CDR3 extends over 14 amino acids. In germline, CDR1 is MNHEY, CDR2 SMNVEV (reference sequence). CDR3 sequence: CASKRGLGVYEQYF. CDR3 DNA: TGTGCCAGCAAGCGGGGGTTGGGTGTTTACGAGCAGTACTTC.

The V and J genes are TRBV2 and TRBJ2-1; possible D gene TRBD2, 6 bases. CDR3 length: 15 amino acids. Trimming pared 5 bases from V and 7 bases from J, leaving 18 bases between. Germline V CDR1 and CDR2: SNHLY, FYNNEI. DNA of the CDR3: TGTGCCAGCAGTTGGGCGGGATCCCTTATGAATGAGCAGTTCTTC. Its translation is CASSWAGSLMNEQFF. The full variable domain, with the rest looked up from reference TRBV2 and TRBJ2-1, is EPEVTQTPSHQVTQMGQEVILRCVPISNHLYFYWYRQILGQKVEFLVSFYNNEISEKSEIFDDQFSVERPDGSNFTLKIRSTKLEDSAMYFCASSWAGSLMNEQFFGPGTRLTVL.

This chain joins TRBV4-1 and TRBJ1-1; D not resolved. The V end was cut by 2 bases, the J end by 4 bases, with 11 bases between. The CDR3 covers 14 residues. The germline V gene has CDR1 MGHRA and CDR2 YSYEKL. CDR3 residues: CASSQNSLGTEAFF. CDR3 nucleotides: TGCGCCAGCAGCCAAAATTCTCTCGGCACTGAAGCTTTCTTT.

The chain is built from TRBV7-2 and TRBJ2-5; maybe TRBD1 (7 bases). The CDR3 length is 13 residues. Germline V gene data show CDR1 as SGHTA and CDR2 as FQGNSA. The V and J ends lost 4 bases and 7 bases respectively, with 13 bases between them. CDR3 sequence: CASSSDREVTQYF. In DNA, the CDR3 is TGTGCCAGCAGCTCAGACAGGGAGGTGACCCAGTACTTC.

In DNA form, the CDR3 reads TGTGCCTGGAGTAGAGGTGAGGGCACAGATACGCAGTATTTT. As protein: CAWSRGEGTDTQYF. This chain uses TRBV30 with TRBJ2-3; D call uncertain. V lost 2 bases and J lost 1, with 10 bases in between. This CDR3 contains 14 residues. The germline V gene encodes CDR1 GTSNPN and CDR2 SVGIG (reference sequence).

This chain uses TRBV15 with TRBJ2-1; 7 nucleotides align to TRBD2. CDR3 length: 16 amino acids. The V and J ends lost 3 bases and 7 bases, in that order; junction bases with no gene match: 12. Germline V CDR1 and CDR2: LNHNV, YYDKDF (reference sequence). DNA for the CDR3: TGTGCCACCAGCAGTGGTCGCGGGAGAGGGGAAAATGAGCAGTTCTTC. Amino acids: CATSSGRGRGENEQFF.

This clone is a singleton in its sample. The chain combines TRBV30 with TRBJ2-2, with a tentative D call TRBD1 (6 bases). Trimming cost V 3 bases and J 0 bases, with 11 bases left between them. Germline V gene lookup returns CDR1 GTSNPN and CDR2 SVGIG (reference sequence). This CDR3 comprises 15 residues. The chain's CDR3 is CAWRRTAANTGELFF. Written as DNA, the CDR3 is TGTGCCTGGAGGAGGACAGCCGCGAACACCGGGGAGCTGTTTTTT.

The CDR3 DNA sequence: TGTGCCAGCAGCCAAGTTCCAGCGCTCACCACTAATGAAAAACTGTTTTTT. It translates to CASSQVPALTTNEKLFF. The V gene is TRBV14, the J gene TRBJ1-4, with D hard to call. Looked up from germline, CDR1 is SGHDN and CDR2 is FVKESK. With 1 base removed from V and 2 bases from J, the gap between germline ends came to 14 bases. The CDR3 totals 17 residues.

This rearrangement joins TRBV29-1 to TRBJ2-7; 8 bases map to TRBD2. The J segment lost 1 base and the V segment lost 1 base, leaving 3 bases of the junction unmatched. The CDR3 runs to 14 residues. Germline lookup yields CDR1 SQVTM and CDR2 ANQGSEA. The CDR3 bases are TGCAGCGTTGAAGCGGTAGCGGGATCCTACGAGCAGTACTTC. Its protein product is CSVEAVAGSYEQYF.

This chain uses TRBV28 with TRBJ2-4, with 10 bases identical to TRBD2. In germline, CDR1 is MDHEN, CDR2 SYDVKM. The V segment lost 4 bases and the J segment 8 bases; nucleotides outside the gene matches: 5. This CDR3 comprises 14 residues. The CDR3 is CASSSPSGSHIQYF. DNA for the CDR3: TGTGCCAGCAGTTCGCCTAGCGGGAGCCACATTCAGTACTTC.

The chain combines TRBV4-2 with TRBJ1-2, with D perhaps matching TRBD1 (5 bases). Germline V lookup: CDR1 LGHNA, CDR2 YNFKEQ. CDR3 size: 18 residues. The germline V and J ends were trimmed by 4 bases and 1 base, with 22 bases remaining between them. CDR3 loop: CASSPYTTTFRGNYGYTF. The DNA of the CDR3 is TGTGCCAGCAGCCCTTACACCACAACCTTTAGGGGTAACTATGGCTACACCTTC.

CDR3 in amino acids: CASSSGLHQPQHF. The CDR3 DNA sequence: TGTGCCAGCAGTTCAGGGTTGCATCAGCCCCAGCATTTT. The rearrangement uses TRBV28 and TRBJ1-5, with D possibly being TRBD1 (5 bases). This CDR3 is built from 13 residues. Germline CDR1 reads MDHEN; CDR2 reads SYDVKM. V dropped 4 bases and J dropped 5 bases, with 9 bases sitting between them.

The table lists this clone with a count of one. This chain links TRBV5-1 with TRBJ2-3; D is unclear. The germline V and J ends were trimmed by 0 bases and 4 bases, with 18 bases remaining between them. The CDR3 totals 17 residues. Germline CDR1 and CDR2: SGHRS and YFSETQ. CDR3 in DNA: TGCGCCAGCAGCTTGGCCATGGCGGTCCGCGGAGCAGATACGCAGTATTTT. Encoded protein: CASSLAMAVRGADTQYF.

V and J are TRBV6-1 and TRBJ2-1; 9 bases map to TRBD2. This CDR3 has 14 amino acids. Germline V gene data show CDR1 as MNHNS and CDR2 as SASEGT. The V gene end was trimmed by 8 bases and the J gene end by 8 bases; junction bases not matched to a gene: 10. CDR3 sequence reads: CASSAASGIYEQFF. The CDR3 DNA reads TGTGCCAGCTCGGCAGCTAGCGGGATCTATGAGCAGTTCTTC.

J is TRBJ2-5 and V is TRBV5-4; 9 bases are shared with TRBD2. Germline V gene sequence: CDR1 SGHNT, CDR2 YYREEE (reference sequence). The length of the CDR3 is 19 residues. V gave up 3 bases and J gave up 3 bases; unmatched junction bases: 18. CDR3 in DNA: TGTGCCAGCAGCTCCTTAAAAAGCGGGAGGAACCTCGGCGAAGAGACCCAGTACTTC. Amino acid sequence: CASSSLKSGRNLGEETQYF.

This chain joins TRBV7-8 and TRBJ2-7, with D possibly matching TRBD1 (5 bases). Germline lookup yields CDR1 SGHVS and CDR2 FQNEAQ. This CDR3 region has 15 residues. V lost 1 base and J 0 bases, leaving 10 bases between the germline ends. DNA of the CDR3: TGTGCCAGCAGCTTAGGGCAGGGAAGCTCCTACGAGCAGTACTTC. As protein: CASSLGQGSSYEQYF. The variable domain in full, with the rest retrieved from reference TRBV7-8 and TRBJ2-7, is GAGVSQSPRYKVAKRGQDVALRCDPISGHVSLFWYQQALGQGPEFLTYFQNEAQLDKSGLPSDRFFAERPEGSVSTLKIQRTQQEDSAVYLCASSLGQGSSYEQYFGPGTRLTVT.

V gene TRBV30 combines with J gene TRBJ1-3; D is possibly TRBD1 (5 bases). V was shortened by 0 bases and J by 0 bases, with 9 bases between the two germline ends. The CDR3 is 15 residues long. Germline CDR1 is GTSNPN and CDR2 is SVGIG (reference sequence). In DNA form, the CDR3 reads TGTGCCTGGAGTGTACTTGGGGCCTCTGGAAACACCATATATTTT. This codes for CAWSVLGASGNTIYF.

Concerning this clone itself: Other DNA sequences in this specimen translate into the identical CDR3. The chain is built from TRBV12-3 or TRBV12-4 and TRBJ1-1; no firm D call. The germline V and J ends were trimmed by 5 bases and 1 base, with 8 bases remaining between them. The CDR3 runs to 13 residues. DNA for the CDR3: TGTGCCAGCAGTCTACGAGGGAACACTGAAGCTTTCTTT. It codes for CASSLRGNTEAFF.

The genes are TRBV7-2 and TRBJ2-1; maybe TRBD2 (5 bases). The V gene lost 3 bases and the J gene lost 5 bases, with 8 bases spanning the gap. Germline CDR1 and CDR2: SGHTA and FQGNSA. The CDR3 sequence is 13 residues long. CDR3 loop: CASSFSGDNEQFF. In nucleotides, the CDR3 is TGTGCCAGCAGCTTTTCCGGGGACAATGAGCAGTTCTTC. Full variable domain (rest looked up from reference TRBV7-2 and TRBJ2-1): GAGVSQSPSNKVTEKGKDVELRCDPISGHTALYWYRQSLGQGLEFLIYFQGNSAPDKSGLPSDRFSAERTGGSVSTLTIQRTQQEDSAVYLCASSFSGDNEQFFGPGTRLTVL.

The gene calls are TRBV3-1 (or the pseudogene TRBV3-2) and TRBJ2-7; no firm D call. This CDR3 region has 15 residues. V was shortened by 0 bases and J by 9 bases, with 18 bases between the two germline ends. Germline loops: CDR1 LGHDT, CDR2 YNNKEL (reference sequence). The DNA for the CDR3 is TGTGCCAGCAGCCAAGATTCGACGATGCTAGTAGGGCAGTACTTC. This gives the protein CASSQDSTMLVGQYF.